The present TCR beta chain was sequenced within a study of shared clonotypes between healthy human individuals. The CDR3 contains 11 residues. Germline CDR1 is DFQATT and CDR2 is SNEGSKA (reference sequence). The V gene lost 0 bases and the J gene lost 8 bases, with 5 bases spanning the gap. The repertoire was sequenced with immunoSEQ multiplex PCR; TCRdb's copy has only in-frame clones and lacks some. The data hold over 2 million clones, with around 93% observed a single time. This clone was counted once. The sequence came from a man younger than 35 in good health. Some clones in this sample may be carry-over from other donors' samples. The gene calls are TRBV20-1 and TRBJ2-1; no definite D call. Input material: naive CD4+ T cells from PBMCs. This sample's subset: CD45RA+ positively selected. DNA for the CDR3: TGCAGTGCTAGAGATAAAGATGAGCAGTTCTTC. Its protein product is CSARDKDEQFF.